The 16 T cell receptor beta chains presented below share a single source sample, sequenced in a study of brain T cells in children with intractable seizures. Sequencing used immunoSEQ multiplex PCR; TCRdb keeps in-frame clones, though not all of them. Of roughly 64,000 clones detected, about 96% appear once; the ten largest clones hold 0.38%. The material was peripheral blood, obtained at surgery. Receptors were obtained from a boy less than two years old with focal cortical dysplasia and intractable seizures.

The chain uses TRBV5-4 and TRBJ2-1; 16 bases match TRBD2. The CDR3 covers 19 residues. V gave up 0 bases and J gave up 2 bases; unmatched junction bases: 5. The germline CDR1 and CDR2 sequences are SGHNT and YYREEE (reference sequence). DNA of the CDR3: TGTGCCAGCAGCTTGGGGACCGGGACTAGCGGGAGGGCCTACAATGAGCAGTTCTTC. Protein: CASSLGTGTSGRAYNEQFF.

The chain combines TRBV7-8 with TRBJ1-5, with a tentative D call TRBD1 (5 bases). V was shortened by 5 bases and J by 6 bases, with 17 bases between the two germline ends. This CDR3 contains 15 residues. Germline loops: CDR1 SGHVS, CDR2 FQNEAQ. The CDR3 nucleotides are TGTGCCAGCAGCGAAAGGTGGACATTAGGTCAGCCCCAGCATTTT. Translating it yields CASSERWTLGQPQHF. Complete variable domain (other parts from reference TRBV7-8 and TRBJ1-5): GAGVSQSPRYKVAKRGQDVALRCDPISGHVSLFWYQQALGQGPEFLTYFQNEAQLDKSGLPSDRFFAERPEGSVSTLKIQRTQQEDSAVYLCASSERWTLGQPQHFGDGTRLSIL.

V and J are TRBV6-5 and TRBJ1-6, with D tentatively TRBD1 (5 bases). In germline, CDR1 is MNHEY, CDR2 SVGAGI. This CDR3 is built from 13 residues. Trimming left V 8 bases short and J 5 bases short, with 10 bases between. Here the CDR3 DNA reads TGTGCCAGCCTGAGCAGGGATAATTCACCCCTCCACTTT. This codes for CASLSRDNSPLHF.

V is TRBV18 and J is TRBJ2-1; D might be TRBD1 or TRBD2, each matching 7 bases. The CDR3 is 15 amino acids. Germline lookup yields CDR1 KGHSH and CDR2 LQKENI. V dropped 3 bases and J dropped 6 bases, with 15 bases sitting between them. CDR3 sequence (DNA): TGTGCCAGCTCACCCGTCCAGGGGGGGAGCAATGAGCAGTTCTTC. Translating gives CASSPVQGGSNEQFF.

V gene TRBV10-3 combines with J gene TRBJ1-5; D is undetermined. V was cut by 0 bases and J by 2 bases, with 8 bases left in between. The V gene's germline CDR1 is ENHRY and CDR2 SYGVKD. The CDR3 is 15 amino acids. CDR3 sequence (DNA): TGTGCCATCAGTGAGTCAAGGGTCGGCAATCAGCCCCAGCATTTT. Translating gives CAISESRVGNQPQHF.

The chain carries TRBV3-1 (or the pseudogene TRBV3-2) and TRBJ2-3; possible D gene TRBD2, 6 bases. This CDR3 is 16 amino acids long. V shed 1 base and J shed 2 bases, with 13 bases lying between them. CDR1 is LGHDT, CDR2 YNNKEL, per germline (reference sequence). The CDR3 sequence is CASSQARGISTDTQYF. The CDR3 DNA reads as TGTGCCAGCAGCCAAGCGCGCGGGATTTCCACAGATACGCAGTATTTT.

The CDR3: CASSRQGMANEKLFF. The CDR3 region has the DNA TGTGCCAGCAGCCGACAGGGGATGGCTAATGAAAAACTGTTTTTT. J is TRBJ1-4 and V is TRBV3-1 (or the pseudogene TRBV3-2); 8 positions match TRBD1. This CDR3 region has 15 residues. Germline V gene data show CDR1 as LGHDT and CDR2 as YNNKEL (reference sequence). Germline trimming cut 4 bases from V and 3 bases from J; bases unmatched to any gene: 4.

For the CDR3, the DNA is TGTGCCAGCAGTTTATTGGGGACCGACTACGAGCAGTACTTC. Encoded protein: CASSLLGTDYEQYF. J is TRBJ2-7 and V is TRBV27; D may correspond to TRBD1 or TRBD2 (5 bases each). Trimming cost V 1 base and J 3 bases, with 10 bases left between them. CDR3 length: 14 residues. Germline CDR1 MNHEY, CDR2 SMNVEV (reference sequence).

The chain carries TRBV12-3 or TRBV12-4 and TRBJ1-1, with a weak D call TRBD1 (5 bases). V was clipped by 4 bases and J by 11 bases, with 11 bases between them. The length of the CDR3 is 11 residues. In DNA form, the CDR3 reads TGTGCCAGCAGTTATGGATGGGGGGCTTTCTTT. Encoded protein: CASSYGWGAFF.

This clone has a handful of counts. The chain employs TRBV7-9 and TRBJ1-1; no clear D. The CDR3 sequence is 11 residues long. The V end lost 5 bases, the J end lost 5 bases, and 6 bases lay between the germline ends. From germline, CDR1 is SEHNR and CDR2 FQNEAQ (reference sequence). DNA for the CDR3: TGTGCCAGCAGCCCCGGGACTGAAGCTTTCTTT. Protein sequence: CASSPGTEAFF.

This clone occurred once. CDR3 residues: CASSQAGGQFF. The CDR3 region has the DNA TGCGCCAGCAGCCAAGCAGGGGGGCAGTTCTTC. The V and J genes are TRBV4-1 and TRBJ2-1; 7 bases match TRBD1. Germline V lookup: CDR1 MGHRA, CDR2 YSYEKL. Unmatched junction bases numbered 0, after V lost 1 base and J lost 12 bases. The CDR3 is 11 amino acids.

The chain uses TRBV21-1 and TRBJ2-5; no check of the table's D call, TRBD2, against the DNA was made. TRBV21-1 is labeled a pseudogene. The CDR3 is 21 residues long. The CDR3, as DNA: TGTGCCAGCAGCAACTCCCACGATACGCCACTAAACATGCCCTCTAAGTGGACCCAGTACTTC. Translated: CASSNSHDTPLNMPSKWTQYF.

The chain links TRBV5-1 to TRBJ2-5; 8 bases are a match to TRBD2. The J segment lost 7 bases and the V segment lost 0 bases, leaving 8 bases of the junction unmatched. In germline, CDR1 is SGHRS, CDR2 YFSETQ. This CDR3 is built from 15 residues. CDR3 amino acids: CASSLAVGLVVTQYF. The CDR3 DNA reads TGCGCCAGCAGCTTGGCGGTGGGACTAGTGGTGACCCAGTACTTC.

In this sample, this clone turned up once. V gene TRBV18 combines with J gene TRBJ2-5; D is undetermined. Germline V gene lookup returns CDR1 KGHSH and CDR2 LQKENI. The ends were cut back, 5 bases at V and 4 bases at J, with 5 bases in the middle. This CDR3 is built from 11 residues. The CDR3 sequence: CASSRAETQYF. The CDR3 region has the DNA TGTGCCAGCTCAAGGGCAGAGACCCAGTACTTC.

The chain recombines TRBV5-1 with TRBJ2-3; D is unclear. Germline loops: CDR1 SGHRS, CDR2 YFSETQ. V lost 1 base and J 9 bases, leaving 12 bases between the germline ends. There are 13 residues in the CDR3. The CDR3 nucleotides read TGCGCCAGCAGCTTGTTAAGGTCCGTAACGCAGTATTTT. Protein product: CASSLLRSVTQYF. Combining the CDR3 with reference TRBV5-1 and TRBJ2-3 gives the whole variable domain KAGVTQTPRYLIKTRGQQVTLSCSPISGHRSVSWYQQTPGQGLQFLFEYFSETQRNKGNFPGRFSGRQFSNSRSEMNVSTLELGDSALYLCASSLLRSVTQYFGPGTRLTVL.

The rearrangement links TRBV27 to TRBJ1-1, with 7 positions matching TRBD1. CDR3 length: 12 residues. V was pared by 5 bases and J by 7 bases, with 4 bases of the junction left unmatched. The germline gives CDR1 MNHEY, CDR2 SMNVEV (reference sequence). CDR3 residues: CASSPTGIEAFF. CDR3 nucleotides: TGTGCCAGCAGTCCGACAGGGATTGAAGCTTTCTTT.